This T cell receptor (beta chain) was captured by sequencing in a study of OX40 agonist ivuxolimab in advanced cancers. In regard to this clone: The antigen is unknown.

TCRdb keeps only in-frame clones here, not all; method: immunoSEQ multiplex PCR. The repertoire holds 95,000 to 150,000 clones, about 93% seen once, with about 0.15% in the top ten. Germline V gene data show CDR1 as MGHRA and CDR2 as YSYEKL. V dropped 3 bases and J dropped 5; count of bases not matched to a gene: 18. The CDR3 covers 19 residues. Study outcomes and limitations: At 0.1 to 3.0 mg/kg and by week 6, CD4+ and CD8+ T cells in the blood had expanded clonally. It was not determined which antigens were specifically recognized by the peripheral T cells that had undergone clonal expansion. Expanded clones were, on average, more numerous in CD8+ T cells than in CD4+.

The sample in question was CD4+ or CD8+ T cells sorted from blood, obtained in a trial of the OX40 agonist ivuxolimab. The TCR comes from an adult with an advanced solid tumor such as melanoma, head and neck, liver or kidney cancer. V usage is TRBV4-1 and J usage is TRBJ2-1; 8 positions match TRBD2. DNA for the CDR3: TGCGCCAGCAGCCATCACTCCGGGAGGGGGGGGGCAAGGGACAATGAGCAGTTCTTC. Translated, it gives CASSHHSGRGGARDNEQFF.